This T cell receptor beta chain was recorded in a study of T cells in Graves' hyperthyroidism and ophthalmopathy. Amplification targeted TCR beta CDR3 regions from RNA transcripts. The HTBI primer set drove a first-round RT-PCR of the TCR CDR3. MiXCR was run by TCRdb on the multiplex PCR reads, yielding one entry per CDR3 protein. The sample consists of about 690,000 distinct CDR3 sequences, 17% of them appearing once. The CDR3 loop spans 14 amino acids. Germline CDR1 MDHEN, CDR2 SYDVKM. V was cut by 7 bases and J by 1 base, with 13 bases left in between. This clonotype was seen only a few times. The rearrangement links TRBV28 to TRBJ1-1; the D gene is possibly TRBD1 (6 bases). This clonotype was obtained from a man aged 50 or older with Graves' hyperthyroidism. The sample taken for sequencing was blood. CDR3 residues: CASKGGTRNTEAFF. CDR3 coding DNA: TGTGCCAGCAAAGGGGGGACGCGGAACACTGAAGCTTTCTTT.